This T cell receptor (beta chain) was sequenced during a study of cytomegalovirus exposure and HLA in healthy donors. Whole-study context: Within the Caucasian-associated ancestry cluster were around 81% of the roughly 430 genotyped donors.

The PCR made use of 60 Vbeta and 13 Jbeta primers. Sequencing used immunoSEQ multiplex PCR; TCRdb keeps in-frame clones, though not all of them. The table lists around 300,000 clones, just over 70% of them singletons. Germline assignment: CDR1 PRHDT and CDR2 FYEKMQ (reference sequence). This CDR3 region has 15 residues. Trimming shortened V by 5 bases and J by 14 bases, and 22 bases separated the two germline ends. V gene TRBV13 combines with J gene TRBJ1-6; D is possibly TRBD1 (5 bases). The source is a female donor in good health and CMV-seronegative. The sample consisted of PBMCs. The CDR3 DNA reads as TGTGCCAGCAGCACCGGGACTTCCCCCTCCGGGACCCTCCACTTT. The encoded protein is CASSTGTSPSGTLHF.